This T cell receptor (beta chain) was documented in a study of blood T cell repertoires in COVID-19. At the level of the study: T cells, B-cell-depleted T cells, or PBMCs supplied cDNA or gDNA.

Some clones are missing from TCRdb's copy, which holds only in-frame ones; the method was immunoSEQ multiplex PCR. The sample has around 140,000 clones; 80% to 90% are singletons. The CDR3 has 15 residues. Germline V gives CDR1 SGHRS, CDR2 YFSETQ. After removal of 4 bases from V and 1 base from J, the junction contained 5 bases not matched to a gene. The chain combines TRBV5-1 with TRBJ1-3; 7 bases map to TRBD1. The sequence came from a man aged 50 to 59 with active or convalescent COVID-19. The source material was peripheral blood. The CDR3 DNA follows: TGCGCCAGCAGCCCGACAGGGAATTCTGGAAACACCATATATTTT. It codes for CASSPTGNSGNTIYF.